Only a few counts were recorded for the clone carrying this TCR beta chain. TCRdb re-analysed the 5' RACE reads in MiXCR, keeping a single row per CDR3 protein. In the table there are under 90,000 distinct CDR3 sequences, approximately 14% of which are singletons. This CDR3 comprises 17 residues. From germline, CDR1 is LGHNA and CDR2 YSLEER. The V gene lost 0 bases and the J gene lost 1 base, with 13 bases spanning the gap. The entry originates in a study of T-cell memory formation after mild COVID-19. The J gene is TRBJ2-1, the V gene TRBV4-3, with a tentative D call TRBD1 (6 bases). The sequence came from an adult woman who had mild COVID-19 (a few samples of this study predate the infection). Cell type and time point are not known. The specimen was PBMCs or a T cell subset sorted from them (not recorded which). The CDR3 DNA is TGCGCCAGCAGCCAAGATTGGACAGACCTTTCCTACAATGAGCAGTTCTTC. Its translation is CASSQDWTDLSYNEQFF.